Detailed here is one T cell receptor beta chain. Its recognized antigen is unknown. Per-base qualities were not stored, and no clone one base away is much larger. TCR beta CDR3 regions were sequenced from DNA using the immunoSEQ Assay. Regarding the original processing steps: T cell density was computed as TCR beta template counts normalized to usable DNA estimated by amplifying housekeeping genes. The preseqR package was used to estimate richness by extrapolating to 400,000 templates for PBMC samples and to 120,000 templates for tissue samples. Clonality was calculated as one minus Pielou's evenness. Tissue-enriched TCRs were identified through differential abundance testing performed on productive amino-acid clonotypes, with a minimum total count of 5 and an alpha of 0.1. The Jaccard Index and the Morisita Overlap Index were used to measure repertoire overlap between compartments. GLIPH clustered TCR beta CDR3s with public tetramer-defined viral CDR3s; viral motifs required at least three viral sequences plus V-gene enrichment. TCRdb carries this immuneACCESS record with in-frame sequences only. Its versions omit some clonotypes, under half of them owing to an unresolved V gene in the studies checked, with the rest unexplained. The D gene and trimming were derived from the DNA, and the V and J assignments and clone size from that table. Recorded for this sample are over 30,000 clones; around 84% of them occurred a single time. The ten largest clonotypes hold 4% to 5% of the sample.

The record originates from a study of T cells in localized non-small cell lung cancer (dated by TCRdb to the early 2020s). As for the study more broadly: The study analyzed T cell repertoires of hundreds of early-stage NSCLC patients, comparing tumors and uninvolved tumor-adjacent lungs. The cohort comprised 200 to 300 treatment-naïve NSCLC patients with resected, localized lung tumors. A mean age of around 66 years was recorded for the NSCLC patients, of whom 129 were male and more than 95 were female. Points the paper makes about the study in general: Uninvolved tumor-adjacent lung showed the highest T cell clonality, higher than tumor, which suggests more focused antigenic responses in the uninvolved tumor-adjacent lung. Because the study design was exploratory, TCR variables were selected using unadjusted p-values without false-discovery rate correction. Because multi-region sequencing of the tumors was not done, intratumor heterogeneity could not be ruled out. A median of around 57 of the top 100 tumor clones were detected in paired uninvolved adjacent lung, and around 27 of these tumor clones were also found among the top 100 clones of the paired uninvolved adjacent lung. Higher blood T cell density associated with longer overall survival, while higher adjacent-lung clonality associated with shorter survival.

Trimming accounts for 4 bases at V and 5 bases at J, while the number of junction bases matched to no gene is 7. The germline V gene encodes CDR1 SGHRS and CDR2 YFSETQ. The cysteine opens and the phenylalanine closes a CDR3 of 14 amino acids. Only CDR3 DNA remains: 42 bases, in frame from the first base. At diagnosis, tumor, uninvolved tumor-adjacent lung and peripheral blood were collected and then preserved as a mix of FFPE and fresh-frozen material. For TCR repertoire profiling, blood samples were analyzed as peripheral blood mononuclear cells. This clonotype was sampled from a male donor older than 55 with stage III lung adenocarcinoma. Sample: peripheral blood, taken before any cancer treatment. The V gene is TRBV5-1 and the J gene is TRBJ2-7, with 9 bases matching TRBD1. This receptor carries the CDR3 CASSEMTGGDEQYF. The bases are TGCGCCAGCAGCGAAATGACAGGGGGAGACGAGCAGTACTTC.